This T cell receptor beta chain emerged from a study of T cell repertoires in MIS-A myocarditis. The CDR3 is 13 residues long. In germline, CDR1 is MNHEY, CDR2 SMNVEV (reference sequence). Trimming took 2 bases from V and 8 from J, leaving 12 bases between them. The assay was immunoSEQ multiplex PCR, and TCRdb's table has in-frame clones only and misses some. The table records 11,000 or so clones, roughly four fifths of them present only once. This chain uses TRBV27 with TRBJ1-1; D is unclear. This receptor was identified in a man between 18 and 35 years old with fulminant myocarditis from multisystem inflammatory syndrome in adults (MIS-A) after COVID-19. The sequenced sample consisted of right ventricle heart tissue obtained at autopsy. The CDR3 reads CASSLKRDLEAFF. CDR3 coding DNA: TGTGCCAGCAGTTTAAAGAGGGATTTAGAAGCTTTCTTT.